What follows are 4 T cell receptor beta chains derived from one specimen sequenced in a study of blood T cell repertoires in COVID-19. Assay used: immunoSEQ multiplex PCR; TCRdb lists only in-frame clones, some missing. The table includes under 300,000 clones, 65% to 90% detected once. Source material: peripheral blood. The receptors stem from a human donor in a cohort sampled during active COVID-19.

V and J are TRBV6-2 or TRBV6-3 and TRBJ2-1; D not certain. The V and J ends lost 4 bases and 1 base respectively, with 8 bases between them. From germline, CDR1 is MNHEY and CDR2 SVGEGT. The length of the CDR3 is 14 residues. Here the CDR3 reads CASSFSGSYNEQFF. In DNA form, the CDR3 reads TGTGCCAGCAGTTTCTCCGGGTCCTACAATGAGCAGTTCTTC.

The gene calls are TRBV5-1 and TRBJ2-1; TRBD2 agrees at 9 bases. The CDR3 is made up of 17 amino acids. V shed 1 base and J 6 bases; nucleotides not matched to a gene: 11. In germline, CDR1 is SGHRS, CDR2 YFSETQ. DNA of the CDR3: TGCGCCAGCAGCTTGAGATCCGGCGGGAGGGCCCTCAATGAGCAGTTCTTC. It translates to CASSLRSGGRALNEQFF.

This chain connects TRBV5-1 to TRBJ1-4; D is ambiguous. Germline assignment: CDR1 SGHRS and CDR2 YFSETQ. Trimming stripped 0 bases from V and 5 bases from J, with 14 bases between. The CDR3 is 16 amino acids. CDR3 sequence (DNA): TGCGCCAGCAGCTTGGTTATGGGCGTGGGCAATGAAAAACTGTTTTTT. Translated: CASSLVMGVGNEKLFF.

J is TRBJ2-1 and V is TRBV5-4, with 8 nucleotides matching TRBD1. The CDR3 covers 15 residues. Germline assignment: CDR1 SGHNT and CDR2 YYREEE (reference sequence). J lost 5 bases, V lost 4 bases, and 8 bases had no gene match. The CDR3 region has the DNA TGTGCCAGCAGCCCCCGGGACAGGCCCAACAATGAGCAGTTCTTC. Translation: CASSPRDRPNNEQFF.